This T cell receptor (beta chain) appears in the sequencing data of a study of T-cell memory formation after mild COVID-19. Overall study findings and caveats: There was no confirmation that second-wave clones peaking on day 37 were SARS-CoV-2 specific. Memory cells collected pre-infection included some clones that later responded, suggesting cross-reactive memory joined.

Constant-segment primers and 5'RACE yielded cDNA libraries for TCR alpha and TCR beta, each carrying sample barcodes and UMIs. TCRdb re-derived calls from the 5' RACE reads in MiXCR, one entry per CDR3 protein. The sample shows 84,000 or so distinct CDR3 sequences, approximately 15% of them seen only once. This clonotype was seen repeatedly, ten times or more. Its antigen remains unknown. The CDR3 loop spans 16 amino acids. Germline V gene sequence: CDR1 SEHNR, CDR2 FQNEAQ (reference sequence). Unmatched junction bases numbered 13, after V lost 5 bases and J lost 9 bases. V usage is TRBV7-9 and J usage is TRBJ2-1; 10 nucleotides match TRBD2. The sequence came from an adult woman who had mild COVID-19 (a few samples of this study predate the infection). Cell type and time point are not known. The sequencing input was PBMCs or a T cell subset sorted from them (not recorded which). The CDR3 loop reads CASSPRQREGRGEQFF. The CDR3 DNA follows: TGTGCCAGCAGCCCACGGCAGCGGGAGGGTAGAGGTGAGCAGTTCTTC.